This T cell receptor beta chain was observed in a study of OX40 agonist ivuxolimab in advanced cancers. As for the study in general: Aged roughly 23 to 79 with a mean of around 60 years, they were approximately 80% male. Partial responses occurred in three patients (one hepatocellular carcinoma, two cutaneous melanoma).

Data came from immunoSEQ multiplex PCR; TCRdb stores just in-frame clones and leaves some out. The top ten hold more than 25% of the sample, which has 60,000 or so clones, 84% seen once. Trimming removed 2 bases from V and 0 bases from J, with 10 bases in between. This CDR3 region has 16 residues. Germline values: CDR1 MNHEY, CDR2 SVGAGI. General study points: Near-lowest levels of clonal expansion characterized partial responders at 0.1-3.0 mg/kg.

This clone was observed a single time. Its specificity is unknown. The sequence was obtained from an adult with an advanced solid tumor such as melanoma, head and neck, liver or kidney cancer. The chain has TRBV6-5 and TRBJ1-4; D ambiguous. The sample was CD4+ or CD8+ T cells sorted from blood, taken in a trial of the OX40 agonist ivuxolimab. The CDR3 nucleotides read TGTGCCAGCAGTTACGGAAGGACCGCAACTAATGAAAAACTGTTTTTT. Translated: CASSYGRTATNEKLFF.